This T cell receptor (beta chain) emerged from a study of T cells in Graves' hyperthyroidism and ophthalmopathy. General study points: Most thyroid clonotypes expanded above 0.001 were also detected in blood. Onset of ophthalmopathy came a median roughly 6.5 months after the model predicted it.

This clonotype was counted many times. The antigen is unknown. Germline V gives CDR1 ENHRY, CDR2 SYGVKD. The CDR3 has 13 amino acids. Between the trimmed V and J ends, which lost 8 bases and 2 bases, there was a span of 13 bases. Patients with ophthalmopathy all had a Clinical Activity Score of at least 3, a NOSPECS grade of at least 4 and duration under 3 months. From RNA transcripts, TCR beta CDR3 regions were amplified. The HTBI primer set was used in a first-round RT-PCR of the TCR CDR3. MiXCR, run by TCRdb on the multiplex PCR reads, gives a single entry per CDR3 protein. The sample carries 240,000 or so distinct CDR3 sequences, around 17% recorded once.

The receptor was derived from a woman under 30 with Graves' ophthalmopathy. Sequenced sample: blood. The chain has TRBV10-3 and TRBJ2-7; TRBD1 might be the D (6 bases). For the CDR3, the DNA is TGTGCCATCTATTCAGACAGGACCTACGAGCAGTACTTC. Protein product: CAIYSDRTYEQYF.